Below, 28 T cell receptor beta chains from the same sample are listed, as sequenced in a study of blood T cell repertoires in COVID-19. Generated by immunoSEQ multiplex PCR, the TCRdb table keeps only in-frame clones and is missing some. The sample holds about 62,000 clones; 75% to 90% are singletons and the top ten take 15% to 20%. The sample comprised peripheral blood. These receptor sequences come from a woman aged 60 to 75 with COVID-19, enrolled during active disease.

The chain uses TRBV7-2 and TRBJ2-1; the match to TRBD2 covers 8 bases. J gave up 4 bases and V 2 bases, and 4 bases lay outside the gene matches. The germline gives CDR1 SGHTA, CDR2 FQGNSA. The CDR3 sequence is 15 residues long. This CDR3 reads CASSLSREAYNEQFF. The CDR3 bases are TGTGCCAGCAGCTTATCGCGGGAGGCATACAATGAGCAGTTCTTC.

The chain has TRBV28 and TRBJ2-3; 8 bases fit TRBD2. The germline V gene encodes CDR1 MDHEN and CDR2 SYDVKM. Trimming removed 4 bases from V and 3 bases from J; junction bases left unmatched: 3. The CDR3 spans 14 residues. Here the CDR3 DNA reads TGTGCCAGCAGTTGGGCTAGCGGGACAGATACGCAGTATTTT. Residues: CASSWASGTDTQYF.

The chain uses TRBV7-8 and TRBJ1-4, with unresolved D. V shed 0 bases and J shed 4 bases, with 9 bases lying between them. Germline CDR1 reads SGHVS; CDR2 reads FQNEAQ. This CDR3 has 15 residues. This CDR3 reads CASSLARVGNEKLFF. The CDR3 DNA sequence: TGTGCCAGCAGCTTAGCCCGGGTTGGTAATGAAAAACTGTTTTTT.

The chain recombines TRBV11-3 with TRBJ1-3, with D hard to call. The CDR3 covers 15 residues. Germline CDR1 and CDR2: SGHNT and YENEEA. Trimming took 1 base from V and 2 from J, leaving 9 bases between them. The CDR3, as DNA: TGTGCCAGCAGCTTAGTGAGGCACCCTGGAAACACCATATATTTT. It encodes CASSLVRHPGNTIYF.

CDR3 sequence (DNA): TGTGCCAGCAGCCCCACCACCGGACAGGGGGCGCGCGAGCAGTACTTC. The encoded protein is CASSPTTGQGAREQYF. V is TRBV7-9 and J is TRBJ2-7; 11 nucleotides align to TRBD1. The CDR3 covers 16 residues. The V gene's germline CDR1 is SEHNR and CDR2 FQNEAQ (reference sequence). Trimming removed 5 bases from V and 6 bases from J; junction bases left unmatched: 12. Supplemented by reference TRBV7-9 and TRBJ2-7, the full variable domain reads DTGVSQNPRHKITKRGQNVTFRCDPISEHNRLYWYRQTLGQGPEFLTYFQNEAQLEKSRLLSDRFSAERPKGSFSTLEIQRTEQGDSAMYLCASSPTTGQGAREQYFGPGTRLTVT.

This clone was observed a handful of times. This chain connects TRBV3-1 (or the pseudogene TRBV3-2) to TRBJ2-1; D is ambiguous. V shed 1 base and J shed 10 bases, with 8 bases lying between them. This CDR3 region has 12 residues. Germline V gene lookup returns CDR1 LGHDT and CDR2 YNNKEL (reference sequence). CDR3 sequence: CASSQAGYEQFF. CDR3 coding DNA: TGTGCCAGCAGCCAAGCCGGGTACGAGCAGTTCTTC.

The V and J genes are TRBV6-2 or TRBV6-3 and TRBJ1-1; D gene uncertain. The germline V gene encodes CDR1 MNHEY and CDR2 SVGEGT. This CDR3 is built from 18 residues. V lost 0 bases to trimming and J lost 1 base, with 18 bases between them. The CDR3 sequence is CASSYSSLGLDENTEAFF. CDR3 nucleotides: TGTGCCAGCAGTTACTCGAGTCTAGGACTTGATGAGAACACTGAAGCTTTCTTT.

V and J are TRBV7-8 and TRBJ1-1; TRBD1 is a possible D gene (5 bases). V shed 5 bases and J shed 1 base, with 11 bases lying between them. The CDR3 runs to 14 residues. Per germline, CDR1 SGHVS and CDR2 FQNEAQ. The CDR3 nucleotides are TGTGCCAGCAGCGCGATAACAGGGAACACTGAAGCTTTCTTT. It translates to CASSAITGNTEAFF.

J is TRBJ2-6 and V is TRBV5-5; D not resolved. V was cut by 0 bases and J by 2 bases, with 6 bases left in between. The CDR3 is 15 residues long. CDR1 and CDR2 (germline): SGHKS, YYEKEE (reference sequence). This chain's CDR3 is CASSLGLAGANVLTF. CDR3 in DNA: TGTGCCAGCAGCTTGGGTTTAGCTGGGGCCAACGTCCTGACTTTC.

This CDR3 is CSVPLGRDHPYGYTF. DNA of the CDR3: TGCAGCGTTCCCTTGGGGAGGGATCATCCCTATGGCTACACCTTC. The chain is built from TRBV29-1 and TRBJ1-2; D uncertain. The CDR3 spans 15 residues. The germline V gene encodes CDR1 SQVTM and CDR2 ANQGSEA. Trimming pared 5 bases from V and 4 bases from J, leaving 20 bases between.

J is TRBJ1-5 and V is TRBV5-6, with 9 nucleotides matching TRBD1. Germline V lookup: CDR1 SGHDT, CDR2 YYEEEE. V shed 3 bases, J shed 3 bases, and the junction held 4 bases outside the gene matches. CDR3 length: 15 amino acids. The CDR3, as DNA: TGTGCCAGCAGCTCCGGGACAGGGAACAATCAGCCCCAGCATTTT. Protein: CASSSGTGNNQPQHF.

This chain connects TRBV6-5 to TRBJ1-6; D call uncertain. CDR1 is MNHEY and CDR2 is SVGAGI in the germline V gene. The CDR3 is made up of 13 amino acids. Deletions cut 6 bases from V and 7 bases from J, with 10 bases between. The CDR3 region has the DNA TGTGCCAGCAGATATCAGGAAAATTCACCCCTCCACTTT. Encoded protein: CASRYQENSPLHF.

V gene TRBV18 combines with J gene TRBJ1-4; possible D gene TRBD1, 6 bases. This CDR3 region has 15 residues. Between the trimmed V and J ends, which lost 4 bases and 6 bases, there was a span of 15 bases. CDR1 is KGHSH and CDR2 is LQKENI in the germline V gene. The CDR3 coding sequence is TGTGCCAGCTCACGCCGGGACAACGACTATGAAAAACTGTTTTTT. Its protein is CASSRRDNDYEKLFF.

The CDR3 sequence: CATRQGARGTEAFF. The CDR3 DNA reads as TGTGCCACCAGGCAGGGGGCTAGGGGCACTGAAGCTTTCTTT. This chain joins TRBV24-1 and TRBJ1-1; 8 bases are a match to TRBD1. The CDR3 length is 14 residues. Germline CDR1 and CDR2: KGHDR and SFDVKD. The V segment lost 7 bases and the J segment 4 bases; nucleotides outside the gene matches: 7.

This chain joins TRBV27 and TRBJ1-6, with D unresolved. The CDR3 sequence is 12 residues long. Germline V gene data show CDR1 as MNHEY and CDR2 as SMNVEV (reference sequence). The V end lost 5 bases, the J end lost 7 bases, and 6 bases lay between the germline ends. CDR3 loop: CASSPGNSPLHF. DNA for the CDR3: TGTGCCAGCAGTCCAGGAAATTCACCCCTCCACTTT.

This chain connects TRBV15 to TRBJ2-7; unclear D gene. V was trimmed by 0 bases and J by 9 bases, leaving 12 bases between them. This CDR3 is 13 amino acids long. Per the germline V gene, CDR1 is LNHNV and CDR2 is YYDKDF (reference sequence). CDR3 coding DNA: TGTGCCACCAGCAGAGATCCTTCATACAGGCAGTACTTC. It yields the protein CATSRDPSYRQYF.

The chain is built from TRBV7-3 and TRBJ2-1; D is perhaps TRBD2 (6 bases). The germline V gene has CDR1 SGHTA and CDR2 FQGTGA. V lost 5 bases and J 9 bases, leaving 20 bases between the germline ends. The length of the CDR3 is 15 residues. CDR3 sequence reads: CASSLMRGLLSEQFF. The CDR3, as DNA: TGTGCCAGCAGCCTCATGCGGGGTTTATTATCTGAGCAGTTCTTC. Drawing the rest from reference TRBV7-3 and TRBJ2-1, the complete variable domain is GAGVSQTPSNKVTEKGKYVELRCDPISGHTALYWYRQSLGQGPEFLIYFQGTGAADDSGLPNDRFFAVRPEGSVSTLKIQRTERGDSAVYLCASSLMRGLLSEQFFGPGTRLTVL.

The chain uses TRBV24-1 and TRBJ1-2; tentative D call: TRBD1 (6 bases). CDR1 and CDR2 from the germline V gene are KGHDR and SFDVKD. V lost 0 bases to trimming and J lost 5 bases, with 21 bases between them. This CDR3 region has 18 residues. This chain's CDR3 is CATSDLRGGPTLYYGYTF. The CDR3 DNA reads as TGTGCCACCAGTGATTTGCGGGGGGGCCCTACTTTATATTATGGCTACACCTTC.

The chain employs TRBV11-2 and TRBJ2-6; D perhaps matches TRBD2 (6 bases). The V and J ends lost 1 base and 1 base respectively, with 11 bases between them. The CDR3 loop spans 17 amino acids. Germline V gene data show CDR1 as SGHAT and CDR2 as FQNNGV. CDR3 nucleotides: TGTGCCAGCAGCTTAGCTATGGGAGGTTCTGGGGCCAACGTCCTGACTTTC. Translation: CASSLAMGGSGANVLTF.

The chain carries TRBV27 and TRBJ1-2; D is unclear. With 5 bases removed from V and 0 bases from J, the gap between germline ends came to 10 bases. The CDR3 length is 14 residues. In germline, CDR1 is MNHEY, CDR2 SMNVEV (reference sequence). The CDR3 loop is CASSRDRANYGYTF. CDR3 DNA sequence: TGTGCCAGCAGTCGCGACCGGGCTAACTATGGCTACACCTTC.

The chain combines TRBV30 with TRBJ1-5, with no clear D. The ends were cut back, 6 bases at V and 3 bases at J, with 12 bases in the middle. There are 13 residues in the CDR3. Germline V gives CDR1 GTSNPN, CDR2 SVGIG (reference sequence). CDR3 DNA: TGTGCCTGCCAACCCGACTCCAATCAGCCCCAGCATTTT. Translated, it gives CACQPDSNQPQHF.

This rearrangement joins TRBV6-6 to TRBJ2-1, with no clear D. V lost 0 bases and J 0 bases, leaving 9 bases between the germline ends. CDR3 size: 16 residues. Germline V CDR1 and CDR2: MNHNY, SVGAGI (reference sequence). CDR3 in amino acids: CASSYSGTSSYNEQFF. Written as DNA, the CDR3 is TGTGCCAGCAGTTACTCGGGCACCAGCTCCTACAATGAGCAGTTCTTC.

The chain has TRBV4-3 and TRBJ2-7; TRBD2 aligns across 11 bases. V dropped 0 bases and J dropped 1; count of bases not matched to a gene: 2. This CDR3 has 16 residues. CDR1 is LGHNA and CDR2 is YSLEER in the germline V gene. The CDR3 nucleotides read TGCGCCAGCAGCCAAGAACTAGCGGGAGTGTCCTACGAGCAGTACTTC. It encodes CASSQELAGVSYEQYF.

The chain is built from TRBV19 and TRBJ1-4, with 8 bases lining up with TRBD1. The germline V gene has CDR1 LNHDA and CDR2 SQIVND (reference sequence). The CDR3 extends over 15 amino acids. V shed 6 bases, J shed 8 bases, and the junction held 11 bases outside the gene matches. The CDR3 DNA reads as TGTGCCAGTAGCACCCTGACAGGGGAGAGAGAAAAACTGTTTTTT. Its protein is CASSTLTGEREKLFF.

V is TRBV30 and J is TRBJ2-7; D ambiguous. CDR3 length equals 13 residues. Between the trimmed V and J ends, which lost 4 bases and 2 bases, there was a span of 12 bases. Germline values: CDR1 GTSNPN, CDR2 SVGIG (reference sequence). Written as DNA, the CDR3 is TGTGCCTGGACGCCGCACAGTACCTACGAGCAGTACTTC. Amino acids: CAWTPHSTYEQYF.

This chain links TRBV6-5 with TRBJ2-7; TRBD1 agrees at 10 bases. This CDR3 has 15 residues. In germline, CDR1 is MNHEY, CDR2 SVGAGI. V gave up 0 bases and J gave up 3 bases; unmatched junction bases: 2. CDR3 residues: CASSYSGQGSYEQYF. The CDR3 region has the DNA TGTGCCAGCAGTTACTCGGGACAGGGGAGCTACGAGCAGTACTTC.

V usage is TRBV5-4 and J usage is TRBJ1-6, with TRBD1 identical over 8 bases. This CDR3 comprises 15 residues. The junction had 6 bases not matched to a gene; V was cut back by 0 bases and J by 10 bases. Germline CDR1 SGHNT, CDR2 YYREEE (reference sequence). The CDR3 protein is CASSLVGQVQSPLHF. CDR3 in DNA: TGTGCCAGCAGCTTGGTGGGACAGGTACAATCACCCCTCCACTTT.

This chain links TRBV5-6 with TRBJ2-3; maybe TRBD2 (5 bases). The germline V and J ends were trimmed by 1 base and 4 bases, with 10 bases remaining between them. This CDR3 has 14 amino acids. Per the germline V gene, CDR1 is SGHDT and CDR2 is YYEEEE. The CDR3 sequence is CASSLYGMADTQYF. The CDR3 DNA sequence: TGTGCCAGCAGCTTGTACGGGATGGCAGATACGCAGTATTTT.